The next 3 T cell receptor beta chains were all read from a single sample in a study of glioma-infiltrating T cells. TCR alpha and beta CDR3 regions were amplified from RNA using iRepertoire nested multiplex PCR. In TCRdb, the multiplex PCR reads were re-called with MiXCR into one record per CDR3 protein. The sample has 44,000 or so distinct CDR3 sequences, under 25% seen once. The sequenced material came from glioma tissue, nonneoplastic brain tissue, or PBMCs (not recorded which). These receptors all come from a human donor with low-grade glioma or glioblastoma, undergoing nonglioma brain surgery, or in good health (not recorded which).

This clonotype came up many times. CDR3 residues: CASSESETSTDTQYF. The DNA for the CDR3 is TGTGCCAGCAGTGAAAGCGAGACTAGCACAGATACGCAGTATTTT. The chain employs TRBV2 and TRBJ2-3; D unclear. The V gene lost 2 bases and the J gene lost 0 bases, with 9 bases spanning the gap. Germline lookup yields CDR1 SNHLY and CDR2 FYNNEI. This CDR3 comprises 15 residues. Full variable domain (remainder filled in from reference TRBV2 and TRBJ2-3): EPEVTQTPSHQVTQMGQEVILRCVPISNHLYFYWYRQILGQKVEFLVSFYNNEISEKSEIFDDQFSVERPDGSNFTLKIRSTKLEDSAMYFCASSESETSTDTQYFGPGTRLTVL.

This clonotype showed up many times. V and J are TRBV20-1 and TRBJ1-2; TRBD1 might be the D (6 bases). This CDR3 spans 13 amino acids. Germline CDR1 is DFQATT and CDR2 is SNEGSKA (reference sequence). V dropped 4 bases and J dropped 6 bases, with 15 bases sitting between them. The CDR3 DNA follows: TGCAGTGCTACTCACAGGGAGGGGAATGGCTACACCTTC. It is translated as CSATHREGNGYTF.

Turning to this clonotype: A read error may explain this, as a much larger clone is one base away. The gene calls are TRBV19 and TRBJ2-7; 13 nucleotides match TRBD2. Germline V gene sequence: CDR1 LNHDA, CDR2 SQIVND (reference sequence). This CDR3 has 16 amino acids. As DNA, the CDR3 is TGTGCCAGTAGTATGGGACTAGCGGGACCCGGCTACGGGCAGTACTTC. Protein product: CASSMGLAGPGYGQYF.